Sequencing of this T cell receptor beta chain was carried out in a study of T cell responses to AZD1222 COVID-19 vaccine. V was trimmed by 3 bases and J by 9 bases, leaving 12 bases between them. Germline lookup yields CDR1 SGHRS and CDR2 YFSETQ. The CDR3 is 12 residues long. The table came from immunoSEQ multiplex PCR; TCRdb's copy has only in-frame clones and leaves some out. The table has under 150,000 clones, roughly nine tenths seen once. The receptor was derived from an adult who received the AZD1222 COVID-19 vaccine. The V gene is TRBV5-1, the J gene TRBJ1-2; possibly TRBD1 for D (6 bases). The material sequenced was peripheral blood, taken 28 days after the second AZD1222 dose. The CDR3 DNA reads as TGCGCCAGCAGCTCGACAGGAAGTAGCTACACCTTC. Its protein product is CASSSTGSSYTF.